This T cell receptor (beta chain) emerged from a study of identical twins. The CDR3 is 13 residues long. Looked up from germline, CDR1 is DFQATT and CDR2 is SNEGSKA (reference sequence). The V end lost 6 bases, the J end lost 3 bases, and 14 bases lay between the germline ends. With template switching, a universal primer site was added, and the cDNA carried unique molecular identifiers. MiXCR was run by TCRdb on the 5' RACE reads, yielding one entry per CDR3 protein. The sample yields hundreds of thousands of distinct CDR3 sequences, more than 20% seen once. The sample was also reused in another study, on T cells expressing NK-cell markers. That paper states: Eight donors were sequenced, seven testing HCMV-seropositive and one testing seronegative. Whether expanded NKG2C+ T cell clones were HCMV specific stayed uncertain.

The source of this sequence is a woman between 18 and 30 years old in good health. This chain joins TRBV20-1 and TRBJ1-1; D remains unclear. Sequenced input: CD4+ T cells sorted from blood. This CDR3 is CSAFFLRDTEAFF. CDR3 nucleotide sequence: TGCAGTGCCTTTTTTCTAAGGGACACTGAAGCTTTCTTT.